This T cell receptor (beta chain) came from a study of T cell responses to AZD1222 COVID-19 vaccine. The assay was immunoSEQ multiplex PCR, and TCRdb's table has in-frame clones only and misses some. The sample comprises 65,000 to 70,000 clones, roughly 82% of which are singletons, and under 6% rests with the top ten. Germline V gene sequence: CDR1 SGHRS, CDR2 YFSETQ. V was shortened by 0 bases and J by 7 bases, with 4 bases between the two germline ends. CDR3 length: 11 amino acids. The TCR sequence derives from an adult in good health. The genes are TRBV5-1 and TRBJ2-5, with unresolved D. Sequences were derived from peripheral blood, sampled on day 0 of AZD1222 vaccination. CDR3 protein: CASSLEGTQYF. The CDR3 bases are TGCGCCAGCAGCTTGGAAGGGACCCAGTACTTC.